Listed below are T cell receptor beta chains from one sample, sequenced in a study of a mutant IDH1 vaccine in newly diagnosed glioma. Method: immunoSEQ multiplex PCR; TCRdb's copy keeps in-frame clones and lacks some. The table records around 41,000 clones, around 84% of them present only once. For these receptors, no antigen is known. The starting material was PBMCs, obtained from a glioma patient whose treatment included an IDH1 peptide vaccine. Every receptor here comes from a man between 40 and 49 years old with glioma. The CDR3 runs from the conserved cysteine through the conserved F or W. Part of the rows lack a size; the others show once, few, many or a class for expanded clones.

clone size	V gene	J gene	CDR3 protein
NA	TRBV2	TRBJ2-7	CASTHPGEASYEQYF
NA	TRBV5-6	TRBJ2-7	CASSRLANEQYF
few	TRBV20-1	TRBJ1-1	CSATPKTEAFF
once	TRBV28	TRBJ2-7	CASGSPRTSTYEQYF
NA	TRBV18	TRBJ2-7	CASSPSDRSYEQYF
few	TRBV7-9	TRBJ1-4	CASSIQGAAREKLFF
NA	TRBV7-8	TRBJ2-7	CASRGQTHYEQYF
NA	TRBV21-1	TRBJ2-1	CASSKGEKSSYNEQFF
NA	TRBV19	TRBJ1-3	CASSYQRNTIYF
few	TRBV7-2	TRBJ2-4	CASSLLDLGGSIQYF
NA	TRBV7-2	TRBJ1-1	CASRRDRGHKNTEAFF
NA	TRBV5-1	TRBJ2-1	CASSLDLAFREQFF
NA	TRBV7-9	TRBJ2-1	CASSRPGLAGGSYNEQFF
few	TRBV6-1	TRBJ2-1	CASSLQGLTPWFF
NA	TRBV9	TRBJ2-1	CASSVVAGDNNEQFF
NA	TRBV4-3	TRBJ2-7	CASSQVMGIPTGEQYF
NA	TRBV19	TRBJ1-2	CATSGTGNYGYTF
NA	TRBV7-3	TRBJ2-5	CASSLGGRARETQYF
NA	TRBV6-5	TRBJ2-7	CASSYPGRHEQYF
NA	TRBV2	TRBJ2-4	CASTRDGKNIQYF
NA	TRBV9	TRBJ2-3	CASSDRLDTQYF
NA	TRBV19	TRBJ1-1	CASSITANTEAFF
once	TRBV7-2	TRBJ2-4	CASSPSGQGHIQYF
NA	TRBV10-3	TRBJ1-2	CATQQINYGYTF
NA	TRBV19	TRBJ2-7	CASSLGFGTYEQYF
NA	TRBV5-1	TRBJ2-5	CASSLVKETQYF
medium-sized	TRBV12-5	TRBJ2-3	CASASRPDTQYF
NA	TRBV11-3	TRBJ2-7	CASSANRVEQYF
few	TRBV6-1	TRBJ1-2	CASRPRGVYGYTF
NA	TRBV14	TRBJ1-2	CASSQEHRTGKKEYGYTF
NA	TRBV9	TRBJ2-2	CASSVVAGSALLNTGELFF
NA	TRBV6-6	TRBJ2-7	CASRPGTGSSYEQYF
NA	TRBV6-5	TRBJ2-7	CAPRGDVYEQYF
few	TRBV6-5	TRBJ2-7	CASSYFGNPYEQYF
NA	TRBV27	TRBJ1-2	CASSSAEEAVYYTF
NA	TRBV5-1	TRBJ1-2	CASSLEGDYGYTF
NA	TRBV7-2	TRBJ1-5	CASSSSYGQPQHF
NA	TRBV9	TRBJ2-5	CASSAAGGYQETQYF
once	TRBV5-6	TRBJ1-1	CASSLGRAAFF
NA	TRBV28	TRBJ1-1	CASSLGGQDTEAFF
NA	TRBV7-8	TRBJ1-6	CASSLYRRSSPLHF
NA	TRBV6-6	TRBJ2-3	CASSYAGGRRTDTQYF
once	TRBV5-4	TRBJ1-4	CASSPGPGTGNEKLFF
NA	TRBV7-3	TRBJ2-5	CASSRQERETQYF
NA	TRBV13	TRBJ2-7	CASSFWGVRGEQYF
few	TRBV19	TRBJ2-7	CASSMARNYEQYF
once	TRBV5-8	TRBJ2-1	CASSPVGGRQFF
NA	TRBV9	TRBJ2-1	CASSLGTTSSYNEQFF
NA	TRBV6-5	TRBJ1-1	CASSLGPEAFF
NA	TRBV29-1	TRBJ2-7	CSVARDYEQYF
NA	TRBV15	TRBJ2-7	CATSRDRGPYEQYF